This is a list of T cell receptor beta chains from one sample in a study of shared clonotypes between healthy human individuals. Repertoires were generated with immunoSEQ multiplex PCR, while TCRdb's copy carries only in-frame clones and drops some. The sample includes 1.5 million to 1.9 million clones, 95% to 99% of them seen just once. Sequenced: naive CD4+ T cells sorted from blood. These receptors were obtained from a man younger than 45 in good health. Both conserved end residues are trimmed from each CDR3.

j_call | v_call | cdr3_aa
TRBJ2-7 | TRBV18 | ASSLGESYEQY
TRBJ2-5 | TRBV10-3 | AISESSRGETQY
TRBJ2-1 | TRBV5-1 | ASSLGLAGEYNEQF
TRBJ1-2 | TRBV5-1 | ASSTRTGGADGYT
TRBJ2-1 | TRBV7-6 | ASSFNTGTDYNEQF
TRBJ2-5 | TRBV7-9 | ASSWETQY
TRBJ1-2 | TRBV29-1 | SVGQGDGYT
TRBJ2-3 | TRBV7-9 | ASSPPTTMAAKGTQY
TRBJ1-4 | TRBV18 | ASSPPRQGNEKLF
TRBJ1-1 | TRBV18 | ASSPGRVGTEAF